This T cell receptor (beta chain) was sequenced for a study of cytomegalovirus exposure and HLA in healthy donors. Regarding the study as a whole: In vitro work confirmed that a few CMV-associated chains recognize CMV antigens. V- and J-gene trimming of TCR beta was linked (in a later analysis) to a missense DCLRE1C variant. TRBV6-2, TRBV6-3 and some other V segments were excluded as indistinguishable. Prior analysis indicated that the majority of TCR beta V segments exhibited productivity approximately 90% or approximately 30% of the time.

Notes on this clone: The antigen remains unidentified.

Germline assignment: CDR1 SGHAT and CDR2 FQNNGV. This CDR3 is built from 13 residues. Amplification used 60 Vbeta primers and 13 Jbeta primers. TCRdb keeps only in-frame clones here, not all; method: immunoSEQ multiplex PCR. The sample holds roughly 130,000 clones, about 76% seen once. The receptor's source is a man aged 40-50 years in good health and CMV-seropositive. The chain recombines TRBV11-2 with TRBJ2-5, with a weak D call TRBD2 (5 bases). The J call is uncertain, as TRBJ2-7 better fits the DNA end. Sample: PBMCs. This CDR3 is CASRSGGLYEQYF. In nucleotides, the CDR3 is TGTGCCAGCAGATCCGGAGGACTTTACGAGCAGTACTTC.